A selection of T cell receptor beta chains follows, all from one sample in a study of blood T cell repertoires in COVID-19. The assay was immunoSEQ multiplex PCR, and TCRdb's table has in-frame clones only and misses some. Here the sample spans some 150,000 clones, 87% being singletons. Sequenced sample: peripheral blood. All receptors derive from a woman in her thirties or forties with acute or convalescent COVID-19. Each CDR3 is given with its conserved first and last residue. A D gene is named only where the DNA matches it firmly. Size tells how often a clone was seen (once, few, many) or the class of an expanded clone, and some rows leave it out.

CASSLIQINTQFF | TGTGCCAGCAGCTTGATTCAGATTAACACGCAGTTCTTC | TRBJ2-1 | . | . | TRBV5-5
CASSVEGGSGTDTQYF | TGTGCCAGCAGCGTAGAGGGGGGGTCTGGCACAGATACGCAGTATTTT | TRBJ2-3 | . | . | TRBV9
CASSNGTHRSGYTF | TGTGCCAGCAGCAACGGAACCCACAGAAGTGGCTACACCTTC | TRBJ1-2 | . | . | TRBV21-1
CASSWQVTEAFF | TGTGCCAGCAGCTGGCAGGTCACTGAAGCTTTCTTT | TRBJ1-1 | . | . | TRBV5-6
CASSLSWTGNQPQHF | TGCGCCAGCAGCCTCTCCTGGACAGGCAATCAGCCCCAGCATTTT | TRBJ1-5 | . | . | TRBV4-3
CASSILLGQTNTEAFF | TGTGCCAGTAGTATCCTTCTGGGACAGACGAACACTGAAGCTTTCTTT | TRBJ1-1 | TRBD1 | . | TRBV19
CASSPRGDYEQYF | TGTGCCAGCAGTCCCAGGGGGGACTACGAGCAGTACTTC | TRBJ2-7 | . | . | TRBV2
CASSKRDRPNYGYTF | TGTGCCAGCAGCAAACGGGACAGGCCTAACTATGGCTACACCTTC | TRBJ1-2 | TRBD1 | . | TRBV7-8
CAWSGGQGGEAFF | TGTGCCTGGAGTGGGGGACAGGGGGGAGAAGCTTTCTTT | TRBJ1-1 | TRBD1 | . | TRBV30
CASSLGAGSYNEQFF | TGTGCCAGCAGCTTAGGAGCGGGATCTTACAATGAGCAGTTCTTC | TRBJ2-1 | TRBD2 | . | TRBV7-2
CASSYDRGQSPLHF | TGTGCCAGCAGTTATGACAGGGGGCAGTCACCCCTCCACTTT | TRBJ1-6 | TRBD1 | . | TRBV27
CASSQGSNQPQHF | TGTGCCAGCAGCCAGGGGAGCAATCAGCCCCAGCATTTT | TRBJ1-5 | . | . | TRBV7-6
CASSIGGKRSGNQPQHF | TGTGCCAGTAGTATAGGGGGCAAGCGTTCTGGCAATCAGCCCCAGCATTTT | TRBJ1-5 | . | . | TRBV19
CATGGGRTQYF | TGTGCCACCGGCGGGGGGCGGACCCAGTACTTC | TRBJ2-5 | TRBD2 | . | TRBV27
CASSLSRDVEQYF | TGTGCCAGCAGCTTATCACGGGATGTCGAGCAGTACTTC | TRBJ2-7 | . | . | TRBV7-2
CASSLHYEQYF | TGTGCCAGCAGCCTCCACTACGAGCAGTACTTC | TRBJ2-7 | . | . | TRBV7-8
CASGPTDNWVTQPQHF | TGTGCCAGCGGACCGACAGATAACTGGGTGACTCAGCCCCAGCATTTT | TRBJ1-5 | . | . | TRBV4-2
CASSFGQSKNIQYF | TGCGCCAGCAGCTTTGGACAGTCCAAAAACATTCAGTACTTC | TRBJ2-4 | . | few | TRBV5-1
CASSIPRGGLDYEQYF | TGTGCCAGTAGTATTCCCCGAGGGGGACTAGACTACGAGCAGTACTTC | TRBJ2-7 | TRBD2 | . | TRBV19
CAISRGLNEQFF | TGTGCCATCAGCAGGGGGCTCAATGAGCAGTTCTTC | TRBJ2-1 | TRBD1 | . | TRBV10-3
CASSPRSDRGGEKLFF | TGTGCCAGCAGCCCTCGCTCGGACAGGGGGGGAGAAAAACTGTTTTTT | TRBJ1-4 | TRBD1 | . | TRBV9
CASSPQGWDEQFF | TGCGCCAGCAGCCCCCAGGGGTGGGATGAGCAGTTCTTC | TRBJ2-1 | . | . | TRBV5-1
CASSFGTSGPSTDTQYF | TGTGCCAGCAGCTTCGGGACTAGCGGCCCGAGCACAGATACGCAGTATTTT | TRBJ2-3 | TRBD2 | . | TRBV11-2
CASSPLDRDEKLFF | TGTGCCAGCTCACCCCTGGACAGGGATGAAAAACTGTTTTTT | TRBJ1-4 | TRBD1 | . | TRBV18
CAWSTGPSGNTIYF | TGTGCCTGGAGTACAGGTCCCTCTGGAAACACCATATATTTT | TRBJ1-3 | . | . | TRBV30
CASSMEGITEAFF | TGTGCCAGCAGTATGGAGGGAATCACTGAAGCTTTCTTT | TRBJ1-1 | . | . | TRBV7-9
CSALTSDEQYF | TGCAGTGCCCTGACTAGCGACGAGCAGTACTTC | TRBJ2-7 | TRBD2 | . | TRBV20-1
CASSLVGASDTQYF | TGTGCCAGCAGCTTGGTGGGGGCCTCAGATACGCAGTATTTT | TRBJ2-3 | . | once | TRBV7-2
CASSYSRTTGGGYTF | TGTGCCAGCAGTTACTCGAGGACGACCGGGGGAGGCTACACCTTC | TRBJ1-2 | . | . | TRBV6-2/TRBV6-3
CASSLFRVSNQPQHF | TGTGCCAGCAGCTTATTCAGGGTCAGCAATCAGCCCCAGCATTTT | TRBJ1-5 | . | . | TRBV5-7
CAISETDQETQYF | TGTGCCATCAGTGAGACAGACCAAGAGACCCAGTACTTC | TRBJ2-5 | . | . | TRBV10-3
CASSATGPQETQYF | TGTGCCAGCAGTGCAACAGGGCCGCAAGAGACCCAGTACTTC | TRBJ2-5 | . | . | TRBV6-2/TRBV6-3
CASSGPSGYEQYF | TGCGCCAGCAGTGGCCCTAGCGGATACGAGCAGTACTTC | TRBJ2-7 | TRBD2 | . | TRBV10-2
CASSLRGDGYTF | TGTGCCAGCAGTTTAAGAGGAGATGGCTACACCTTC | TRBJ1-2 | . | once | TRBV12-3/TRBV12-4
CASGTVISGNTIYF | TGTGCCAGCGGGACAGTAATATCTGGAAACACCATATATTTT | TRBJ1-3 | TRBD1 | once | TRBV19
CASSSRDRGARGYTF | TGTGCCAGCAGCTCCCGGGACAGGGGGGCGAGGGGCTACACCTTC | TRBJ1-2 | TRBD1 | . | TRBV7-9
CASSSAPGQGAGELFF | TGTGCCAGCAGCTCTGCGCCGGGACAGGGTGCCGGGGAGCTGTTTTTT | TRBJ2-2 | TRBD1 | . | TRBV27
CASSLRQGRGGYSNQPQHF | TGTGCCAGCAGTTTGAGACAGGGAAGGGGCGGGTATAGCAATCAGCCCCAGCATTTT | TRBJ1-5 | TRBD1 | . | TRBV28
CASSTGSRLTEAFF | TGTGCCAGTAGTACAGGGTCACGCTTAACTGAAGCTTTCTTT | TRBJ1-1 | . | once | TRBV19
CASSPTGGSNQPQHF | TGTGCCAGCAGTCCGACAGGGGGGAGCAATCAGCCCCAGCATTTT | TRBJ1-5 | TRBD1 | . | TRBV6-5
CSVEEPGQGSQTQYF | TGCAGCGTTGAAGAACCGGGACAGGGGTCACAGACCCAGTACTTC | TRBJ2-5 | TRBD1 | . | TRBV29-1
CASSVQPRQSNTEAFF | TGTGCCAGCAGCGTACAGCCTAGACAGTCGAACACTGAAGCTTTCTTT | TRBJ1-1 | . | . | TRBV9
CASSDLTVPGELFF | TGTGCCAGCAGTGACCTGACAGTGCCCGGGGAGCTGTTTTTT | TRBJ2-2 | . | . | TRBV6-1
CASSMGQFNEKLFF | TGTGCCAGTAGTATGGGACAGTTTAATGAAAAACTGTTTTTT | TRBJ1-4 | TRBD1 | . | TRBV19
CASSYTRQPPEKLFF | TGTGCCAGCAGTTACACAAGACAGCCTCCTGAAAAACTGTTTTTT | TRBJ1-4 | . | . | TRBV6-5
CASSRGTGVHEKLFF | TGTGCCAGCAGCAGAGGGACAGGGGTGCATGAAAAACTGTTTTTT | TRBJ1-4 | TRBD1 | . | TRBV7-9
CASSPRTGSGELFF | TGTGCCAGTAGTCCCAGGACTGGCTCCGGGGAGCTGTTTTTT | TRBJ2-2 | . | . | TRBV19
CATMWGGHYTF | TGTGCCACCATGTGGGGGGGACACTACACCTTC | TRBJ1-2 | . | . | TRBV27
CASSLEGNYGYTF | TGTGCCAGCAGCTTAGAGGGGAACTATGGCTACACCTTC | TRBJ1-2 | . | . | TRBV11-1
CASSIHGGYNYGYTF | TGTGCCAGTAGTATCCACGGGGGTTATAACTATGGCTACACCTTC | TRBJ1-2 | . | . | TRBV19
CASSLGDRNYGYTF | TGCGCCAGCAGCTTGGGGGACAGGAACTATGGCTACACCTTC | TRBJ1-2 | TRBD1 | . | TRBV5-1